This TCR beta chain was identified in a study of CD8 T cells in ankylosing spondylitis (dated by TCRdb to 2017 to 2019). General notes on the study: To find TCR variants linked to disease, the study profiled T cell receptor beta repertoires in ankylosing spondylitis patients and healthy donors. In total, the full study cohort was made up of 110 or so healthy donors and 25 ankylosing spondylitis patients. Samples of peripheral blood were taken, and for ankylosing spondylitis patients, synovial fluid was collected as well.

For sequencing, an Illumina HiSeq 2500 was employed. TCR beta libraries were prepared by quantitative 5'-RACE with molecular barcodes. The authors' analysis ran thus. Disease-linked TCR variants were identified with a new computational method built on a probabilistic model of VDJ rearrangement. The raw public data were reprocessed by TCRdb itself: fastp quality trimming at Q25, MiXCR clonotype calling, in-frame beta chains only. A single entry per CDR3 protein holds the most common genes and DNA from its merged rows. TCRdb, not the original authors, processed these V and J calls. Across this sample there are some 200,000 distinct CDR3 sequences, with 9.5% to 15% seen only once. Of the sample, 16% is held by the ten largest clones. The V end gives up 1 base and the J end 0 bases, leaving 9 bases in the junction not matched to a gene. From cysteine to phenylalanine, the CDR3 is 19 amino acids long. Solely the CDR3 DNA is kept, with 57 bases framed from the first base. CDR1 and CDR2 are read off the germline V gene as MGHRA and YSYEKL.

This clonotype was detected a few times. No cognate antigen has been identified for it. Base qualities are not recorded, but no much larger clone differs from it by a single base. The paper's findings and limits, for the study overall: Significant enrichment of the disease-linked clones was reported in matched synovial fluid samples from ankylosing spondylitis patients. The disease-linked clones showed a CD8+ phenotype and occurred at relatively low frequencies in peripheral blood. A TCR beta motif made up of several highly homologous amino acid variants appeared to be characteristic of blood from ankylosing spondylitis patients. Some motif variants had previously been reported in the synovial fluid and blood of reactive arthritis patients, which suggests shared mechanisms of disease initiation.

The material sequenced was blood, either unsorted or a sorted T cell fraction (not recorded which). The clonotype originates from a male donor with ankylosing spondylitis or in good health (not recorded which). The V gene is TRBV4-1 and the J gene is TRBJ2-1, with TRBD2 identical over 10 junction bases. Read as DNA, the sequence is TGCGCCAGCAGCCAAGGAGGTAGCGGGGGGCTCAGCTCCTACAATGAGCAGTTCTTC. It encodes CASSQGGSGGLSSYNEQFF.